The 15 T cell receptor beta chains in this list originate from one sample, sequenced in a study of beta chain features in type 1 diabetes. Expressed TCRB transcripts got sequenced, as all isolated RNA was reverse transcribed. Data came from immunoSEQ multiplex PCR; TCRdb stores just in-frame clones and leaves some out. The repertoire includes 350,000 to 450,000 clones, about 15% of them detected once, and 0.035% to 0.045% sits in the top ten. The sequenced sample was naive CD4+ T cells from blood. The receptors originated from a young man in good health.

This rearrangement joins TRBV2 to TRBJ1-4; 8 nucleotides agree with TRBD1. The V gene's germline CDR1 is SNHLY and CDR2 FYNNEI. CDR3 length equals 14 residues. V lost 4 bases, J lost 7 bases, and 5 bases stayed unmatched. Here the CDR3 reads CASSAQGALEKLFF. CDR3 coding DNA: TGTGCCAGCAGTGCCCAGGGGGCGCTTGAAAAACTGTTTTTT.

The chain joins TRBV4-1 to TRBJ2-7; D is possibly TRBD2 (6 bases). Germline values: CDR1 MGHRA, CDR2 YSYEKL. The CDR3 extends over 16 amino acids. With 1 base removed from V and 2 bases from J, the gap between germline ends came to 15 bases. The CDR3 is CASSQVRAGTPYEQYF. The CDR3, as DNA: TGCGCCAGCAGCCAAGTACGTGCCGGGACTCCCTACGAGCAGTACTTC.

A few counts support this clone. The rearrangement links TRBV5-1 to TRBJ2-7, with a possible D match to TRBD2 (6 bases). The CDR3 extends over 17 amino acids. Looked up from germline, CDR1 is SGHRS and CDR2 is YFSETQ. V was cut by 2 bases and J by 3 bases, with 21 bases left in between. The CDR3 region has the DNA TGCGCCAGCAGCTTTCTAGTATCGGGACTCGGGAACTACGAGCAGTACTTC. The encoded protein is CASSFLVSGLGNYEQYF.

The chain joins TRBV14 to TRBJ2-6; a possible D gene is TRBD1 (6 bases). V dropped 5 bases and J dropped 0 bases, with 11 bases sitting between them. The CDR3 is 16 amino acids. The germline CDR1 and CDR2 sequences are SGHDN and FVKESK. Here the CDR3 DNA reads TGTGCCAGCAGCATACAGGGCAGCTCTGGGGCCAACGTCCTGACTTTC. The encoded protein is CASSIQGSSGANVLTF.

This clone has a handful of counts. The CDR3: CASSHGGAGGPREQYF. In DNA form, the CDR3 reads TGTGCCAGCAGCCACGGAGGGGCGGGGGGGCCTCGAGAGCAGTACTTC. V and J are TRBV7-6 and TRBJ2-7; 9 nucleotides match TRBD2. V shed 5 bases and J 7 bases; nucleotides not matched to a gene: 15. This CDR3 has 16 amino acids. Germline V gene sequence: CDR1 SGHVS, CDR2 FNYEAQ.

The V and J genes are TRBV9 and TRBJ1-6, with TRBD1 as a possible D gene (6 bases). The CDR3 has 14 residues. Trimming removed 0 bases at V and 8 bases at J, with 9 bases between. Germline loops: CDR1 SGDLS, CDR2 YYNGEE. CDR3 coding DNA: TGTGCCAGCAGCGTAGCAGGGGAGGATTCACCCCTCCACTTT. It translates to CASSVAGEDSPLHF.

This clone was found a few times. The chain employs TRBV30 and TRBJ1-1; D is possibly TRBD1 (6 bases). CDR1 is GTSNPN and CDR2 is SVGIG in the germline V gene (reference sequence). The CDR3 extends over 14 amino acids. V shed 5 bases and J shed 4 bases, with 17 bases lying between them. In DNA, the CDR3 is TGTGCCTGGTTAGAAGGGGGTTTGGGCACTGAAGCTTTCTTT. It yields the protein CAWLEGGLGTEAFF.

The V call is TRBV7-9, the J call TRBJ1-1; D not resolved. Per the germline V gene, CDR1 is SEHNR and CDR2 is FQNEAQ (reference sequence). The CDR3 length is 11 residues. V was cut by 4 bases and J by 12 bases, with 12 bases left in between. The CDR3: CASSSVGVSFF. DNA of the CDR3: TGTGCCAGCAGCTCCGTCGGGGTATCTTTCTTT.

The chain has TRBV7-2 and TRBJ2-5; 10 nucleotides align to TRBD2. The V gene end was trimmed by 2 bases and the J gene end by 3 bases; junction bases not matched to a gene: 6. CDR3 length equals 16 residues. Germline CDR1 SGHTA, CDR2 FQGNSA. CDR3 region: CASSLSLAGAEETQYF. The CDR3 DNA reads TGTGCCAGCAGCTTAAGTCTAGCGGGAGCTGAAGAGACCCAGTACTTC.

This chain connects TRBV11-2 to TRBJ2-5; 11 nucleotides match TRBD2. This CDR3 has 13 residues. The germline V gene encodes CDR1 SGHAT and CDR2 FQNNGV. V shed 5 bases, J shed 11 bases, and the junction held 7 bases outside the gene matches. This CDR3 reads CASSVLAGAPQYF. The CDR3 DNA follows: TGTGCCAGCAGCGTACTAGCGGGGGCCCCACAGTACTTC.

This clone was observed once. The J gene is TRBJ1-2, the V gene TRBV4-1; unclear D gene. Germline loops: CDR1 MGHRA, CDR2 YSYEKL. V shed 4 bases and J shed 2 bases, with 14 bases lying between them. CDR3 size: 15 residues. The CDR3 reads CASSPSEPRNYGYTF. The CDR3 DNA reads TGCGCCAGCAGCCCTTCCGAGCCGAGAAACTATGGCTACACCTTC.

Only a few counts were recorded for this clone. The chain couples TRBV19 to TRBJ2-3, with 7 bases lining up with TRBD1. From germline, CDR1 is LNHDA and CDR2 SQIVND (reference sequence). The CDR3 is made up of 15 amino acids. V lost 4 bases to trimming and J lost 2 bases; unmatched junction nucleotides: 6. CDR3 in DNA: TGTGCCAGTAGTAAAGAGACAGGGTTCACAGATACGCAGTATTTT. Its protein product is CASSKETGFTDTQYF.

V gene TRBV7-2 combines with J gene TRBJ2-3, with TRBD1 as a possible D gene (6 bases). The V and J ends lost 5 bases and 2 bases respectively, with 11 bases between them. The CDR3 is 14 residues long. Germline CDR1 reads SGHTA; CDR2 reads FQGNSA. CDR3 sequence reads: CASSPGDITDTQYF. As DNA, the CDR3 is TGTGCCAGCAGCCCCGGGGACATCACAGATACGCAGTATTTT.

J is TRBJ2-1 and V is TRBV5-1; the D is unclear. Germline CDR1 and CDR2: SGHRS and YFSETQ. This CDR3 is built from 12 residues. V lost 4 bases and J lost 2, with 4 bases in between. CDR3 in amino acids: CASSRTYNEQFF. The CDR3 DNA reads TGCGCCAGCAGCAGGACCTACAATGAGCAGTTCTTC.

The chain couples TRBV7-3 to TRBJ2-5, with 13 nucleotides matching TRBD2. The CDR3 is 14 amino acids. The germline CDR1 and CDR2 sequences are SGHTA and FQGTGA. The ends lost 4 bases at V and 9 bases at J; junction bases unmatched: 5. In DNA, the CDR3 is TGTGCCAGCAGCTCCGGGACTAGCGGGACGGCCCAGTACTTC. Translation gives CASSSGTSGTAQYF.